The subject of this entry is one T cell receptor beta chain. Its antigen is not known. Sequencing was performed with immunoSEQ multiplex PCR; in TCRdb, only in-frame clones are kept and a portion is missing. The sample lists some 150,000 clones; 89% were seen once. This sample was taken from a study of T cell responses to AZD1222 COVID-19 vaccine. Study-level results: A rise in Spike-specific TCR breadth and depth followed two AZD1222 doses. Researchers report vaccine-associated CD4 TCRs spanning spike, with dominance at 160-218 and 743-854. Repertoire collection took place solely once the T cell response had peaked.

J was trimmed by 5 bases and V by 3 bases; bases with no gene match: 4. This CDR3 region has 16 residues. Germline V gives CDR1 LGHNA, CDR2 YSLEER. The chain couples TRBV4-3 to TRBJ2-1; 13 bases match TRBD2. This specimen was peripheral blood, taken on day 0 of AZD1222 vaccination. The TCR was taken from an adult in good health. The CDR3 DNA is TGCGCCAGCAGCCAGAGGACTAGCGGGAGTGACAATGAGCAGTTCTTC. Its protein product is CASSQRTSGSDNEQFF.